One sample yielded the 26 T cell receptor beta chains listed below, sequenced in a study of cytomegalovirus exposure and HLA in healthy donors. Use of 60 Vbeta and 13 Jbeta primers characterized the PCR. The table came from immunoSEQ multiplex PCR; TCRdb's copy has only in-frame clones and leaves some out. The top ten clones hold about 1.7% of a sample with fewer than 250,000 clones, around four fifths of them seen once. Sequencing input: PBMCs. Receptor source: a man aged 40-50 years in good health and CMV-seropositive.

V is TRBV30 and J is TRBJ1-1, with 8 bases identical to TRBD1. Unmatched junction bases numbered 10, after V lost 2 bases and J lost 11 bases. The CDR3 is 13 amino acids. Germline V lookup: CDR1 GTSNPN, CDR2 SVGIG (reference sequence). The CDR3 loop reads CAWSPDRESLAFF. CDR3 bases: TGTGCCTGGAGTCCGGACAGGGAATCGCTGGCTTTCTTT.

The chain uses TRBV6-5 and TRBJ1-3, with D tentatively TRBD1 (5 bases). Germline V gene data show CDR1 as MNHEY and CDR2 as SVGAGI. The CDR3 totals 16 residues. The germline V and J ends were trimmed by 4 bases and 0 bases, with 13 bases remaining between them. CDR3 sequence (DNA): TGTGCCAGCAGTTGGGGCCCCCGCACCTCTGGAAACACCATATATTTT. This sequence encodes CASSWGPRTSGNTIYF.

The chain joins TRBV6-1 to TRBJ2-7; 10 nucleotides line up with TRBD1. Germline lookup yields CDR1 MNHNS and CDR2 SASEGT. CDR3 length: 14 residues. V was pared by 7 bases and J by 2 bases, with 5 bases of the junction left unmatched. CDR3 sequence reads: CASTWDRGAYEQYF. CDR3 in DNA: TGTGCCAGCACCTGGGACAGGGGAGCCTACGAGCAGTACTTC.

The chain recombines TRBV4-3 with TRBJ2-1, with 11 bases fitting TRBD2. This CDR3 is built from 16 residues. With V trimmed by 4 bases and J by 6 bases, 8 bases remained unmatched. Germline CDR1 is LGHNA and CDR2 is YSLEER. The CDR3 region is CASSPISGRAVNEQFF. The CDR3, as DNA: TGCGCCAGCAGCCCAATTAGCGGGAGGGCCGTCAATGAGCAGTTCTTC.

Regarding this clone: The sample holds other DNA sequences that translate to the same CDR3. The chain recombines TRBV27 with TRBJ2-7; the D is unclear. V was pared by 3 bases and J by 3 bases, with 9 bases between. Germline CDR1 is MNHEY and CDR2 is SMNVEV (reference sequence). This CDR3 region has 13 residues. The CDR3: CASSLRGSYEQYF. CDR3 DNA sequence: TGTGCCAGCAGTTTGAGAGGCAGCTACGAGCAGTACTTC.

This chain links TRBV5-1 with TRBJ2-7, with TRBD1 matching over 7 bases. Germline V gene sequence: CDR1 SGHRS, CDR2 YFSETQ. The V and J ends lost 3 bases and 2 bases, in that order; junction bases with no gene match: 8. The CDR3 has 15 amino acids. As DNA, the CDR3 is TGCGCCAGCAGCTACGGGACAGTGGGGACCTACGAGCAGTACTTC. Its translation is CASSYGTVGTYEQYF.

The gene calls are TRBV5-4 and TRBJ2-3; TRBD2 aligns across 9 bases. The CDR3 length is 15 residues. Unmatched junction bases numbered 7, after V lost 6 bases and J lost 2 bases. Per germline, CDR1 SGHNT and CDR2 YYREEE (reference sequence). For the CDR3, the DNA is TGTGCCAGCACATCTAGCGGGACATCCACAGATACGCAGTATTTT. Encoded protein: CASTSSGTSTDTQYF.

This clone was seen just once. The J gene is TRBJ1-1, the V gene TRBV5-5; 9 nucleotides agree with TRBD1. This CDR3 contains 14 residues. Trimming took 0 bases from V and 6 from J; bases not matched to a gene: 3. The V gene's germline CDR1 is SGHKS and CDR2 YYEKEE (reference sequence). The CDR3 reads CASSLVGQGAEAFF. DNA of the CDR3: TGTGCCAGCAGCTTGGTGGGACAGGGCGCTGAAGCTTTCTTT.

This rearrangement joins TRBV6-1 to TRBJ1-5; D is possibly TRBD1 (5 bases). The V end was cut by 2 bases, the J end by 3 bases, with 8 bases between. Germline lookup yields CDR1 MNHNS and CDR2 SASEGT. This CDR3 spans 14 amino acids. CDR3: CASSELTDNQPQHF. Here the CDR3 DNA reads TGTGCCAGCAGTGAATTGACAGACAATCAGCCCCAGCATTTT.

This clone came up a few times. V is TRBV9 and J is TRBJ2-7; TRBD2 matches at 8 bases. V lost 0 bases, J lost 0 bases, and 2 bases stayed unmatched. Germline loops: CDR1 SGDLS, CDR2 YYNGEE. The CDR3 spans 15 residues. For the CDR3, the DNA is TGTGCCAGCAGCGTAGACGGGAGGGCCTCCTACGAGCAGTACTTC. It is translated as CASSVDGRASYEQYF.

The V call is TRBV5-1, the J call TRBJ2-1; a possible D gene is TRBD2 (5 bases). Germline V gene data show CDR1 as SGHRS and CDR2 as YFSETQ. V dropped 3 bases and J dropped 6 bases, with 19 bases sitting between them. The CDR3 covers 16 residues. Here the CDR3 reads CASSSRTVQTSNEQFF. Written as DNA, the CDR3 is TGCGCCAGCAGCTCCAGGACTGTACAAACGAGCAATGAGCAGTTCTTC.

V usage is TRBV30 and J usage is TRBJ1-3, with TRBD1 matching 8 bases. V dropped 3 bases and J dropped 2; count of bases not matched to a gene: 0. This CDR3 is 13 amino acids long. Germline assignment: CDR1 GTSNPN and CDR2 SVGIG (reference sequence). The CDR3, as DNA: TGTGCCTGGAGGACAGGGGCTGGAAACACCATATATTTT. This sequence encodes CAWRTGAGNTIYF. The full variable domain, rest sourced from reference TRBV30 and TRBJ1-3, is SQTIHQWPATLVQPVGSPLSLECTVEGTSNPNLYWYRQAAGRGLQLLFYSVGIGQISSEVPQNLSASRPQDRQFILSSKKLLLSDSGFYLCAWRTGAGNTIYFGEGSWLTVV.

The chain is built from TRBV7-2 and TRBJ2-7, with 7 bases lining up with TRBD1. The CDR3 extends over 13 amino acids. Germline V gives CDR1 SGHTA, CDR2 FQGNSA. J gave up 5 bases and V 5 bases, and 6 bases lay outside the gene matches. The CDR3 sequence is CASSPDRDDEQYF. The CDR3 DNA is TGTGCCAGCAGCCCTGACAGGGACGACGAGCAGTACTTC. Looking up the rest from reference TRBV7-2 and TRBJ2-7 gives the full variable domain: GAGVSQSPSNKVTEKGKDVELRCDPISGHTALYWYRQSLGQGLEFLIYFQGNSAPDKSGLPSDRFSAERTGGSVSTLTIQRTQQEDSAVYLCASSPDRDDEQYFGPGTRLTVT.

This clone was seen once. This chain links TRBV5-1 with TRBJ1-1, with a weak D call TRBD1 (6 bases). Germline V gives CDR1 SGHRS, CDR2 YFSETQ. The CDR3 totals 15 residues. V shed 1 base and J shed 0 bases, with 10 bases lying between them. Written as DNA, the CDR3 is TGCGCCAGCAGCTTGTCTGGACAGCTGAACACTGAAGCTTTCTTT. Its translation is CASSLSGQLNTEAFF. Full variable domain (rest looked up from reference TRBV5-1 and TRBJ1-1): KAGVTQTPRYLIKTRGQQVTLSCSPISGHRSVSWYQQTPGQGLQFLFEYFSETQRNKGNFPGRFSGRQFSNSRSEMNVSTLELGDSALYLCASSLSGQLNTEAFFGQGTRLTVV.

The chain couples TRBV4-2 to TRBJ2-6; 9 bases agree with TRBD1. Germline trimming cut 4 bases from V and 0 bases from J; bases unmatched to any gene: 10. The V gene's germline CDR1 is LGHNA and CDR2 YNFKEQ. The CDR3 totals 19 residues. In DNA, the CDR3 is TGTGCCAGCAGCCCCCGGGGGGACAGGGCTATCTCTGGGGCCAACGTCCTGACTTTC. It specifies CASSPRGDRAISGANVLTF.

The chain carries TRBV14 and TRBJ1-1; no clear D. Trimming left V 0 bases short and J 10 bases short, with 15 bases between. Germline CDR1 is SGHDN and CDR2 is FVKESK. The CDR3 totals 14 residues. Here the CDR3 reads CASSQEVPGSGAFF. CDR3 sequence (DNA): TGTGCCAGCAGCCAAGAAGTACCGGGTTCCGGAGCTTTCTTT. Together with reference TRBV14 and TRBJ1-1, the CDR3 gives the full variable domain: EAGVTQFPSHSVIEKGQTVTLRCDPISGHDNLYWYRRVMGKEIKFLLHFVKESKQDESGMPNNRFLAERTGGTYSTLKVQPAELEDSGVYFCASSQEVPGSGAFFGQGTRLTVV.

The chain links TRBV10-3 to TRBJ2-1, with D perhaps TRBD1 (7 bases). The germline V gene has CDR1 ENHRY and CDR2 SYGVKD. The V end was cut by 6 bases, the J end by 0 bases, with 15 bases between. This CDR3 region has 16 residues. In DNA form, the CDR3 reads TGTGCCATCAGGGGGGGACAGACGAGCTCCTACAATGAGCAGTTCTTC. It is translated as CAIRGGQTSSYNEQFF.

This chain uses TRBV15 with TRBJ1-5; no reliable D call. Germline V lookup: CDR1 LNHNV, CDR2 YYDKDF (reference sequence). Trimming took off 0 bases at V and 7 bases at J, with 13 bases between the two ends. This CDR3 is built from 15 residues. Here the CDR3 reads CATSRDLVPQQPQHF. CDR3 nucleotides: TGTGCCACCAGCAGAGATTTGGTCCCCCAGCAGCCCCAGCATTTT. The complete variable domain, with remaining parts taken from reference TRBV15 and TRBJ1-5, reads DAMVIQNPRYQVTQFGKPVTLSCSQTLNHNVMYWYQQKSSQAPKLLFHYYDKDFNNEADTPDNFQSRRPNTSFCFLDIRSPGLGDTAMYLCATSRDLVPQQPQHFGDGTRLSIL.

The V gene is TRBV29-1, the J gene TRBJ2-1; D remains ambiguous. With 0 bases removed from V and 3 bases from J, the gap between germline ends came to 15 bases. The V gene's germline CDR1 is SQVTM and CDR2 ANQGSEA. This CDR3 has 16 amino acids. The CDR3 sequence is CSVEEMVADHYNEQFF. CDR3 nucleotides: TGCAGCGTTGAAGAAATGGTAGCAGACCACTACAATGAGCAGTTCTTC.

This chain uses TRBV29-1 with TRBJ1-2; D ambiguous. Germline CDR1 SQVTM, CDR2 ANQGSEA. The CDR3 covers 12 residues. V was shortened by 2 bases and J by 8 bases, with 12 bases between the two germline ends. This chain's CDR3 is CSVEWASRGYTF. DNA of the CDR3: TGCAGCGTTGAATGGGCGAGTCGAGGCTACACCTTC.

This chain connects TRBV27 to TRBJ2-3; D not resolved. V was clipped by 5 bases and J by 0 bases, with 12 bases between them. The germline V gene encodes CDR1 MNHEY and CDR2 SMNVEV (reference sequence). This CDR3 is built from 15 residues. For the CDR3, the DNA is TGTGCCAGCAGTATTCTGGCCAAAAGCACAGATACGCAGTATTTT. Translation gives CASSILAKSTDTQYF.

Of note for this clone: One end of the junction varies from germline; a read error may be responsible. V is TRBV10-2 and J is TRBJ1-3; perhaps TRBD1 as D (5 bases). Germline V lookup: CDR1 WSHSY, CDR2 SAAADI. This CDR3 region has 13 residues. The DNA for the CDR3 is TGCGCCGGCAGCGGGGGGACTGGAAACACCATATATTTT. This gives the protein CAGSGGTGNTIYF.

With respect to this clone: In the same sample, other DNA sequences code for this CDR3. The chain is built from TRBV7-9 and TRBJ2-3, with 12 bases that match TRBD2. Per germline, CDR1 SEHNR and CDR2 FQNEAQ (reference sequence). V was clipped by 5 bases and J by 4 bases; unmatched bases: 4. The CDR3 covers 15 residues. For the CDR3, the DNA is TGTGCCAGCAGCCGGACTAGCGGGGAGTCAGATACGCAGTATTTT. Its translation is CASSRTSGESDTQYF.

The V call is TRBV9, the J call TRBJ2-1; D call uncertain. The V gene lost 0 bases and the J gene lost 2 bases, with 12 bases spanning the gap. The V gene's germline CDR1 is SGDLS and CDR2 YYNGEE. This CDR3 is built from 16 residues. CDR3 protein: CASSVGSGDPYNEQFF. CDR3 sequence (DNA): TGTGCCAGCAGCGTAGGGTCAGGCGACCCCTACAATGAGCAGTTCTTC.

J is TRBJ2-3 and V is TRBV2, with D tentatively TRBD2 (7 bases). The CDR3 spans 17 residues. The germline CDR1 and CDR2 sequences are SNHLY and FYNNEI. V was clipped by 4 bases and J by 4 bases, with 21 bases between them. The CDR3 region has the DNA TGTGCCAGCAGTGCCGGGGGTGGGGGCGGGAGCCCAGATACGCAGTATTTT. Its protein product is CASSAGGGGGSPDTQYF.

The chain couples TRBV4-2 to TRBJ2-2; TRBD2 matches at 7 bases. The V gene's germline CDR1 is LGHNA and CDR2 YNFKEQ. The CDR3 loop spans 16 amino acids. With 4 bases clipped from V and 1 base from J, the junction kept 6 bases outside the gene matches. CDR3: CASSRSGEGNTGELFF. CDR3 in DNA: TGTGCCAGCAGCCGGTCGGGGGAGGGGAACACCGGGGAGCTGTTTTTT.